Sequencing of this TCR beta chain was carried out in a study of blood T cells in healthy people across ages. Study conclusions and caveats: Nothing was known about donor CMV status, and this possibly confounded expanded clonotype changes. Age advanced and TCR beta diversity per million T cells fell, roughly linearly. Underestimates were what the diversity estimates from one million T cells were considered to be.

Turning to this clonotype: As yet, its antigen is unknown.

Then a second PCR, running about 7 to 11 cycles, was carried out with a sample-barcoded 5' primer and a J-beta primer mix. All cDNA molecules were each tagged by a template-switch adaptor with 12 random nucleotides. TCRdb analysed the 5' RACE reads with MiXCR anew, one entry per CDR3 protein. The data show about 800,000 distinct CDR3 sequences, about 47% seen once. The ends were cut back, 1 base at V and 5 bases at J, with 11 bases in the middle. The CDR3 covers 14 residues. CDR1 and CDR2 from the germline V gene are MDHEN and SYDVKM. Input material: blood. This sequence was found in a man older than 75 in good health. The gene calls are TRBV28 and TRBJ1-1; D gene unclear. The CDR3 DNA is TGTGCCAGCAGTTTATTAGCGCCCCAGACTGAAGCTTTCTTT. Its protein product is CASSLLAPQTEAFF.